This passage covers 19 T cell receptor beta chains from one sample sequenced in a study of CD8+CD57+ T cells in acquired aplastic anemia. It was genomic DNA that served as the template for profiling TCR beta VDJ and CDR3. TCRdb ran MiXCR on the reads and lists one entry per CDR3 protein. The sample includes approximately 220,000 distinct CDR3 sequences, roughly 50% seen only once; the top ten take 15% to 20%. Only patients with CD8+CD57+ cell expansion on flow cytometry were chosen for sequencing. Sample: sorted CD4+, CD8+, or CD8+CD57+ T cells (not recorded which) from PBMCs. Every receptor here comes from a human donor with aplastic anemia.

There are many counts of this clonotype. This rearrangement joins TRBV19 to TRBJ2-3, with 7 positions matching TRBD2. Germline V gene sequence: CDR1 LNHDA, CDR2 SQIVND (reference sequence). This CDR3 region has 15 residues. V was clipped by 10 bases and J by 4 bases; unmatched bases: 14. The CDR3 here is CAIGRGAGDPDTQYF. The CDR3 bases are TGTGCCATCGGGCGAGGGGCGGGGGACCCAGATACGCAGTATTTT.

Concerning this clonotype itself: No conserved phenylalanine or tryptophan is present at the end of the CDR3, so a read error is the likely explanation. V and J are TRBV7-6 and TRBJ1-4; possibly TRBD1 for D (6 bases). This CDR3 is built from 14 residues. The V end lost 1 base, the J end lost 5 bases, and 8 bases lay between the germline ends. CDR1 and CDR2 (germline): SGHVS, FNYEAQ. The CDR3: CASSLGGLNEKLFL. The CDR3 region has the DNA TGTGCCAGCAGCTTAGGGGGGCTCAATGAAAAACTGTTTCTT.

The chain joins TRBV9 to TRBJ1-2; no firm D call. From germline, CDR1 is SGDLS and CDR2 YYNGEE. This CDR3 region has 11 residues. V lost 8 bases and J 2 bases, leaving 7 bases between the germline ends. The CDR3 protein is CASQRNYGYTF. CDR3 sequence (DNA): TGTGCCAGTCAACGGAACTATGGCTACACCTTC.

This chain links TRBV29-1 with TRBJ2-7, with D maybe TRBD1 (6 bases). Deletions cut 5 bases from V and 4 bases from J, with 18 bases between. Germline V CDR1 and CDR2: SQVTM, ANQGSEA. The CDR3 loop spans 14 amino acids. The CDR3 protein is CSVKPTGTGYEQYF. The DNA for the CDR3 is TGCAGCGTTAAGCCGACAGGCACCGGATACGAGCAGTACTTC.

The rearrangement joins TRBV19 to TRBJ1-2; tentative D call: TRBD1 (5 bases). The CDR3 length is 12 residues. The V end was cut by 7 bases, the J end by 10 bases, with 16 bases between. Germline V gene lookup returns CDR1 LNHDA and CDR2 SQIVND (reference sequence). CDR3: CASTLGRDLYTF. DNA for the CDR3: TGTGCCAGTACCTTGGGCAGGGACCTCTACACCTTC.

A note on this clonotype: Sequence at one end of the junction differs from germline and may be a read error. The chain uses TRBV5-1 and TRBJ2-2; D possibly corresponds to TRBD2 (6 bases). This CDR3 comprises 12 residues. The germline V gene has CDR1 SGHRS and CDR2 YFSETQ. In DNA, the CDR3 is TGCGCCAGCAGCCGTAACACCGGGGGGCTGTTTTTT. It is translated as CASSRNTGGLFF.

This chain uses TRBV19 with TRBJ1-5; D is unresolved. This CDR3 has 13 residues. Germline lookup yields CDR1 LNHDA and CDR2 SQIVND (reference sequence). The V gene lost 7 bases and the J gene lost 5 bases, with 12 bases spanning the gap. CDR3 sequence: CASTLDPYQPQHF. As DNA, the CDR3 is TGTGCCAGTACCCTCGATCCTTATCAGCCCCAGCATTTT.

This rearrangement joins TRBV6-5 to TRBJ2-2; maybe TRBD2 (7 bases). CDR1 is MNHEY and CDR2 is SVGAGI in the germline V gene. Trimming left V 7 bases short and J 3 bases short, with 21 bases between. CDR3 length: 17 residues. The CDR3 DNA reads as TGTGCCAGCACCTTAAAGGGGAGGGGGTGGGACACCGGGGAGCTGTTTTTT. This translates into CASTLKGRGWDTGELFF.

In this sample, this clonotype turned up many times. This sequence joins TRBV12-3 or TRBV12-4 and TRBJ1-1; perhaps TRBD1 as D (5 bases). V lost 6 bases and J 9 bases, leaving 17 bases between the germline ends. The CDR3 runs 13 residues. CDR3 loop: CASSPVPGNQAFF. DNA for the CDR3: TGTGCCAGCAGCCCGGTGCCAGGGAATCAAGCTTTCTTT.

This chain links TRBV18 with TRBJ2-7; D may be TRBD1 (5 bases). Germline CDR1 is KGHSH and CDR2 is LQKENI. The CDR3 consists of 12 residues. The V and J ends lost 6 bases and 9 bases respectively, with 15 bases between them. CDR3 coding DNA: TGTGCCAGCTCGCCCGACGGACACGTGCAGTACTTC. This encodes CASSPDGHVQYF.

This clonotype showed up many times. This rearrangement joins TRBV7-8 to TRBJ2-3; 11 positions agree with TRBD2. The CDR3 runs 16 residues. Germline V gives CDR1 SGHVS, CDR2 FQNEAQ. The trim removed 10 bases at V and 2 bases at J, leaving 11 bases unmatched. CDR3 nucleotide sequence: TGTGCCACCAGTGGGACTAGCGGATATAACACAGATACGCAGTATTTT. Protein product: CATSGTSGYNTDTQYF. Full variable domain (rest looked up from reference TRBV7-8 and TRBJ2-3): GAGVSQSPRYKVAKRGQDVALRCDPISGHVSLFWYQQALGQGPEFLTYFQNEAQLDKSGLPSDRFFAERPEGSVSTLKIQRTQQEDSAVYLCATSGTSGYNTDTQYFGPGTRLTVL.

The chain links TRBV10-1 to TRBJ1-1; no clear D. The V end was cut by 4 bases, the J end by 6 bases, with 15 bases between. Germline V gene sequence: CDR1 WNHNN, CDR2 SYGVQD (reference sequence). The CDR3 contains 14 residues. The chain's CDR3 is CASSGGMVGAEAFF. The CDR3 DNA reads TGCGCCAGCAGTGGAGGTATGGTCGGGGCTGAAGCTTTCTTT.

This clonotype was seen many times. The chain joins TRBV7-3 to TRBJ2-5, with 7 bases that match TRBD1. V shed 5 bases, J shed 0 bases, and the junction held 3 bases outside the gene matches. The CDR3 is 14 residues long. The germline CDR1 and CDR2 sequences are SGHTA and FQGTGA. CDR3 sequence reads: CASSLGTDQETQYF. CDR3 coding DNA: TGTGCCAGCAGCCTCGGGACAGACCAAGAGACCCAGTACTTC.

This clonotype showed up many times. The gene calls are TRBV3-1 and TRBJ2-7, with D perhaps matching TRBD1 or TRBD2 (5 bases each). The CDR3 contains 12 residues. Between the trimmed V and J ends, which lost 0 bases and 6 bases, there was a span of 6 bases. Germline assignment: CDR1 LGHDT and CDR2 YNNKEL (reference sequence). CDR3 DNA sequence: TGTGCCAGCAGCCAAGATGGGGGCGAGCAGTACTTC. This gives the protein CASSQDGGEQYF.

This clonotype was observed at least ten times. V and J are TRBV10-3 and TRBJ2-3; D unclear. Trimming left V 2 bases short and J 1 base short, with 7 bases between. This CDR3 has 14 amino acids. CDR1 ENHRY and CDR2 SYGVKD come from the germline V gene. For the CDR3, the DNA is TGTGCCATCAGTGAGAGCTCCCGCACAGATACGCAGTATTTT. It codes for CAISESSRTDTQYF.

The CDR3, as DNA: TGTGCCAGCAGCCACCAGGACAGGGCGGGGGATATGAACACTGAAGCTTTCTTT. This encodes CASSHQDRAGDMNTEAFF. The rearrangement links TRBV7-9 to TRBJ1-1, with 8 nucleotides matching TRBD1. The CDR3 covers 18 residues. Germline V CDR1 and CDR2: SEHNR, FQNEAQ (reference sequence). V lost 5 bases, J lost 0 bases, and 14 bases stayed unmatched. The full variable domain, its missing parts supplied by reference TRBV7-9 and TRBJ1-1, is DTGVSQNPRHKITKRGQNVTFRCDPISEHNRLYWYRQTLGQGPEFLTYFQNEAQLEKSRLLSDRFSAERPKGSFSTLEIQRTEQGDSAMYLCASSHQDRAGDMNTEAFFGQGTRLTVV.

At least ten counts were recorded for this clonotype. The CDR3 nucleotides are TGCGCCAGCAGCTCGGTAGCGGGGGGGTACAATGAGCAGTTCTTC. This sequence encodes CASSSVAGGYNEQFF. V and J are TRBV5-1 and TRBJ2-1; 11 nucleotides line up with TRBD2. With 3 bases clipped from V and 4 bases from J, the junction kept 3 bases outside the gene matches. CDR3 length equals 15 residues. Germline V gives CDR1 SGHRS, CDR2 YFSETQ. Based on the CDR3 plus reference TRBV5-1 and TRBJ2-1, the full variable domain is KAGVTQTPRYLIKTRGQQVTLSCSPISGHRSVSWYQQTPGQGLQFLFEYFSETQRNKGNFPGRFSGRQFSNSRSEMNVSTLELGDSALYLCASSSVAGGYNEQFFGPGTRLTVL.

This clonotype was detected ten times or more. The gene calls are TRBV10-3 and TRBJ1-1; TRBD1 might be the D (5 bases). V was cut by 10 bases and J by 5 bases, with 14 bases left in between. The CDR3 spans 12 residues. Per the germline V gene, CDR1 is ENHRY and CDR2 is SYGVKD. The CDR3 sequence: CATGIGRTEAFF. The CDR3 coding sequence is TGTGCCACAGGGATAGGACGAACTGAAGCTTTCTTT.

The V gene is TRBV2, the J gene TRBJ1-1; D is uncertain. Germline CDR1 SNHLY, CDR2 FYNNEI. The CDR3 loop spans 15 amino acids. Trimming shortened V by 2 bases and J by 0 bases, and 10 bases separated the two germline ends. The chain's CDR3 is CASSESSYMNTEAFF. Here the CDR3 DNA reads TGTGCCAGCAGTGAAAGTAGTTACATGAACACTGAAGCTTTCTTT.